This TCR beta chain was retrieved from a study of blood T cell repertoires in COVID-19. The overall study: COVID-19 samples from acute and convalescent phases originated in the United States, Italy and Spain. PBMCs, B-cell-depleted T cells, or T cells were the source of the cDNA or gDNA that made up the material.

Original processing notes: Amplified reference gene primers provided the basis for estimating nucleated cell counts. Libraries were prepared by immunoSEQ multiplex PCR; TCRdb keeps only in-frame clonotypes and omits some of them. The D gene and trimming were derived from the DNA, and the V and J assignments and clone size from that table. The sample lists over 95,000 clones, roughly 84% occurring once. Germline CDR1 WNHNN, CDR2 SYGVQD (reference sequence). Trimming shortened V by 2 bases and J by 0 bases, and 9 bases separated the two germline ends. The CDR3 loop spans 15 amino acids. Material: peripheral blood. V gene TRBV10-1 combines with J gene TRBJ2-3; D is perhaps TRBD2 (5 bases). The sequence derives from a man in his forties with acute or convalescent COVID-19. The chain's CDR3 is CASSEGGSSTDTQYF. CDR3 sequence (DNA): TGCGCCAGCAGTGAGGGAGGTTCTAGCACAGATACGCAGTATTTT.